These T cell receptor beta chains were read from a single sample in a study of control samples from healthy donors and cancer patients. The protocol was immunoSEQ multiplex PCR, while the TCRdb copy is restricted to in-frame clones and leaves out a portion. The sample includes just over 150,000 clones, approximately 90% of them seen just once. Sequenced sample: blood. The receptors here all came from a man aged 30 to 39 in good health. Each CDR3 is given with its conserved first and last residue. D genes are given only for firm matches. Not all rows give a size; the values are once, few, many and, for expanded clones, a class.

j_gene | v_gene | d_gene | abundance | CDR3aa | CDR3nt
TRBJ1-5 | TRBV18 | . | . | CASSQTELKPQHF | TGTGCCAGCTCACAGACAGAGCTGAAGCCCCAGCATTTT
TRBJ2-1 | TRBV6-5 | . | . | CASRAGFSYNEQFF | TGTGCCAGCAGGGCGGGATTCTCCTACAATGAGCAGTTCTTC
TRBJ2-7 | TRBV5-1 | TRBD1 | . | CASSFLTGSYEQYF | TGCGCCAGCAGCTTTTTGACAGGGTCCTACGAGCAGTACTTC
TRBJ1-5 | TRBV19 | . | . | CASSSGEGNQPQHF | TGTGCCAGTAGCTCAGGGGAAGGCAATCAGCCCCAGCATTTT
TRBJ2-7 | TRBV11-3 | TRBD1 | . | CASSQATGGSYEQYF | TGTGCCAGCAGCCAAGCGACAGGGGGCTCCTACGAGCAGTACTTC
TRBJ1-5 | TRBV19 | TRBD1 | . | CASSIAQTGSRNQPQHF | TGTGCCAGTAGTATAGCCCAGACAGGGTCTCGCAATCAGCCCCAGCATTTT
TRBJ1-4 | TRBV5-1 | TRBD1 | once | CASSLALQGAMGEKLFF | TGCGCCAGCAGCTTGGCCCTACAGGGGGCGATGGGTGAAAAACTGTTTTTT
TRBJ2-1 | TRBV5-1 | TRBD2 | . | CASSPAGTSSGSEQFF | TGCGCCAGCAGCCCGGCCGGGACTAGTTCCGGTAGTGAGCAGTTCTTC
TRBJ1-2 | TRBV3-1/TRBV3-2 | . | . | CASSLGVYGYTF | TGTGCCAGCTCCCTCGGAGTCTATGGCTACACCTTC
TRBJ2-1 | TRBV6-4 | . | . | CASSARGGEQFF | TGTGCCAGCAGTGCCAGGGGTGGTGAGCAGTTCTTC
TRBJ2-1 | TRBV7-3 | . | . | CASSLMGHEQFF | TGTGCCAGCAGCTTAATGGGGCATGAGCAGTTCTTC
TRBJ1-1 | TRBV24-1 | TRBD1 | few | CATSAQGAGNTEAFF | TGTGCCACCAGCGCCCAGGGGGCCGGGAACACTGAAGCTTTCTTT
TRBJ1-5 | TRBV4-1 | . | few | CASSQDMQDSRGNQPQHF | TGCGCCAGCAGCCAAGATATGCAGGACTCAAGGGGCAATCAGCCCCAGCATTTT
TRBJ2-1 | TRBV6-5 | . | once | CASVLSREQFF | TGTGCCAGCGTTCTTAGCAGGGAGCAGTTCTTC
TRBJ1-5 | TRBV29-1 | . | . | CSVKGGSSNQPQHF | TGCAGCGTTAAGGGGGGGAGCAGCAATCAGCCCCAGCATTTT
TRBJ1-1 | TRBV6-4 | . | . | CASSSQDATEAFF | TGTGCCAGCAGTTCGCAGGATGCCACTGAAGCTTTCTTT
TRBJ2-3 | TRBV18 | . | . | CASSPRDTDTQYF | TGTGCCAGCTCACCAAGGGACACAGATACGCAGTATTTT
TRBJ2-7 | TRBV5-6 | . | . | CASSLGGVREYEQYF | TGTGCCAGCAGCTTGGGGGGCGTCCGAGAATACGAGCAGTACTTC
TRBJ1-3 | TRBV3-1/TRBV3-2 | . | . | CASSQGRNTIYF | TGTGCCAGCAGCCAAGGAAGGAACACCATATATTTT
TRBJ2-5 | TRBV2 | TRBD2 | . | CASSEALAGDQETQYF | TGTGCCAGCAGTGAAGCGCTAGCGGGGGATCAAGAGACCCAGTACTTC
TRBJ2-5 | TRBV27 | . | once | CASGDSRLGETQYF | TGTGCCAGCGGGGATTCGAGGCTGGGAGAGACCCAGTACTTC
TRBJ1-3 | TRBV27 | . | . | CASSFDRGNTIYF | TGTGCCAGCAGTTTCGACAGGGGAAACACCATATATTTT
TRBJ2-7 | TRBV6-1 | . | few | CASSEADRAYEQYF | TGTGCCAGCAGTGAAGCGGACAGAGCTTACGAGCAGTACTTC
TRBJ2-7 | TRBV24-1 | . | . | CATSDWDSQGEQYF | TGTGCCACCAGTGATTGGGACTCCCAGGGAGAGCAGTACTTC
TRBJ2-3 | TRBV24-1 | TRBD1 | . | CATSEQGAVSTDTQYF | TGTGCCACCAGTGAGCAGGGGGCGGTATCCACAGATACGCAGTATTTT
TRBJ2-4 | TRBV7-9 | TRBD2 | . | CASSLAAGRVQYF | TGTGCCAGCAGCTTAGCAGCGGGGAGGGTTCAGTACTTC
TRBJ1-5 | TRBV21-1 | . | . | CASSNLGTGRRPQHF | TGTGCCAGCAGCAATCTCGGGACAGGGCGGCGGCCCCAGCATTTT
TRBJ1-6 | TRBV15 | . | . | CATSRGTSGNSPLHF | TGTGCCACCAGCAGAGGGACAAGTGGTAATTCACCCCTCCACTTT
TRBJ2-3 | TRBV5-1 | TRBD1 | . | CASSLANRGFADTQYF | TGCGCCAGCAGCTTGGCAAACAGGGGGTTCGCAGATACGCAGTATTTT
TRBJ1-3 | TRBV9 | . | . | CASSPQGGGNTIYF | TGTGCCAGCAGCCCACAGGGAGGAGGAAACACCATATATTTT
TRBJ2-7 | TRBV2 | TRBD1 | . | CASSYQDRGPYEQYF | TGTGCCAGCAGTTATCAGGACAGGGGACCCTACGAGCAGTACTTC
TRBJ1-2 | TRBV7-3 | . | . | CASSLRRVRVGYTF | TGTGCCAGCAGCTTACGGCGGGTCAGGGTAGGCTACACCTTC
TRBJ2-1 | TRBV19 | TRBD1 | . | CASSIGTGGEQFF | TGTGCCAGTAGTATTGGGACAGGGGGCGAGCAGTTCTTC
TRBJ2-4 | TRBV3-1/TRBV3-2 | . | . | CASSQGGRAGAKNIQYF | TGTGCCAGCAGCCAAGGCGGCAGGGCGGGAGCCAAAAACATTCAGTACTTC
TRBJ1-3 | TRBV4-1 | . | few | CASSQVGDFSGNTIYF | TGCGCCAGCAGCCAAGTTGGGGACTTCTCTGGAAACACCATATATTTT
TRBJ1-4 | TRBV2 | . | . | CASRASNEKLFF | TGTGCCAGCCGGGCCTCAAATGAAAAACTGTTTTTT
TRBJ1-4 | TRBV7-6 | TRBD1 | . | CASSYRTGEFEKLFF | TGTGCCAGCAGCTATCGGACAGGGGAGTTTGAAAAACTGTTTTTT
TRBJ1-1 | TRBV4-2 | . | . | CASSLGRGLTEAFF | TGTGCCAGCAGTTTAGGCCGGGGGTTAACTGAAGCTTTCTTT
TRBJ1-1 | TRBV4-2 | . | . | CASSHPPLWTEAFF | TGTGCCAGCAGCCATCCCCCCCTTTGGACTGAAGCTTTCTTT
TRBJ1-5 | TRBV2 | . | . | CASSERASNNQPQHF | TGTGCCAGCAGTGAAAGAGCGTCGAATAATCAGCCCCAGCATTTT
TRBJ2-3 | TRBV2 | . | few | CASSDQGSTDTQYF | TGTGCCAGCAGTGACCAGGGGAGCACAGATACGCAGTATTTT
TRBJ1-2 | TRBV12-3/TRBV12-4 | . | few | CASSMAWQAGYTF | TGTGCCAGCAGCATGGCCTGGCAGGCGGGGTACACCTTC
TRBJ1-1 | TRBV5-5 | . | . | CASSLVGTEAFF | TGTGCCAGCAGCTTGGTGGGCACTGAAGCTTTCTTT
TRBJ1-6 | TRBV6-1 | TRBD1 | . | CASSEGTGGNSPLHF | TGTGCCAGCAGTGAAGGGACAGGGGGCAATTCACCCCTCCACTTT